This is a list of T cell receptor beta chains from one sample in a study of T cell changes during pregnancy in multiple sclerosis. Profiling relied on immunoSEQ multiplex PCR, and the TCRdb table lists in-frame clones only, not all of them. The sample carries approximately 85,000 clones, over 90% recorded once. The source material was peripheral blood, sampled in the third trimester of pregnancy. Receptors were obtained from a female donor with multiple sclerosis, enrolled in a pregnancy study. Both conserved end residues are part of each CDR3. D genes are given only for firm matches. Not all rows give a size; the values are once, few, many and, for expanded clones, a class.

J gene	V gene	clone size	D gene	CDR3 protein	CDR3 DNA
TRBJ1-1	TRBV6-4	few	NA	CASSDGTGGTEAFF	TGTGCCAGCAGTGACGGTACAGGTGGGACTGAAGCTTTCTTT
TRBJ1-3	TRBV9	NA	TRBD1	CASSVEGQGGLNTIYF	TGTGCCAGCAGCGTAGAGGGACAGGGGGGTTTAAACACCATATATTTT
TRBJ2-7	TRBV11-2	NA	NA	CASSLDSWGQGSYEQYF	TGTGCCAGCAGCTTAGATTCTTGGGGACAAGGGTCCTACGAGCAGTACTTC
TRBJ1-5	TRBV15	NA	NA	CATSRDRGLNQPQHF	TGTGCCACCAGCAGAGATCGGGGTTTAAATCAGCCCCAGCATTTT
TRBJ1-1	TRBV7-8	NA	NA	CASSPGANTEAFF	TGTGCCAGCAGCCCAGGGGCGAACACTGAAGCTTTCTTT
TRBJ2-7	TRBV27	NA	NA	CASSLFAVSSYEQYF	TGTGCCAGCAGTTTATTTGCGGTTAGCTCCTACGAGCAGTACTTC
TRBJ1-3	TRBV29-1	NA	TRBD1	CSVQTGSLGNTIYF	TGCAGCGTGCAGACAGGGTCACTTGGAAACACCATATATTTT
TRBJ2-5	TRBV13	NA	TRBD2	CASSSLRTSGEETQYF	TGTGCCAGCAGCTCACTCCGGACTAGCGGGGAAGAGACCCAGTACTTC
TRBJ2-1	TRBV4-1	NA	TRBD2	CASSQGLGTSAYNEQFF	TGCGCCAGCAGCCAGGGACTAGGGACTAGCGCCTACAATGAGCAGTTCTTC
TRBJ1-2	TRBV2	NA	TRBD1	CASSGTGNYGYTF	TGTGCCAGCAGTGGGACAGGAAACTATGGCTACACCTTC
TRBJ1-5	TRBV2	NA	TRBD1	CASRLTGTHQPQHF	TGTGCCAGCAGACTGACAGGGACCCATCAGCCCCAGCATTTT
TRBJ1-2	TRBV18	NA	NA	CASSPPSRRYGYTF	TGTGCCAGCTCACCTCCTTCCCGTCGGTATGGCTACACCTTC
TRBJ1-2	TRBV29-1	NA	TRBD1	CSVRQGSYGYTF	TGCAGCGTACGACAGGGGTCCTATGGCTACACCTTC
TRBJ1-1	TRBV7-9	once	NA	CASSLTGASRNTEAFF	TGTGCCAGCAGCTTAACGGGTGCGTCAAGGAACACTGAAGCTTTCTTT
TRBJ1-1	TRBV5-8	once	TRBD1	CASSEDRVGTEAFF	TGTGCCAGCAGCGAGGACAGGGTCGGCACTGAAGCTTTCTTT
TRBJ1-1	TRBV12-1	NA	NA	CASSSVPGQGMNTEAFF	TGTGCCAGCAGCTCCGTCCCGGGACAGGGGATGAACACTGAAGCTTTCTTT
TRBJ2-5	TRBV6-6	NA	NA	CASSRGQIETQYF	TGTGCCAGCAGCCGGGGACAAATAGAGACCCAGTACTTC
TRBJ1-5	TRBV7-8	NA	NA	CASSETPGIQHF	TGTGCCAGCAGCGAAACCCCGGGAATTCAGCATTTT
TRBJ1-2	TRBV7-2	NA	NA	CASSSPPVANYGYTF	TGTGCCAGCAGCTCCCCGCCGGTAGCTAACTATGGCTACACCTTC
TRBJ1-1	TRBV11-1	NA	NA	CASSLSTGRTTEAFF	TGTGCCAGCAGCTTATCCACAGGGCGTACCACTGAAGCTTTCTTT
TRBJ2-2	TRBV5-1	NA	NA	CASSLGQMNTGELFF	TGCGCCAGCAGCTTAGGACAGATGAACACCGGGGAGCTGTTTTTT
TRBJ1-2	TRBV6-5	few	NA	CASSRGRDGYTF	TGTGCCAGCAGTCGGGGTCGGGATGGCTACACCTTC
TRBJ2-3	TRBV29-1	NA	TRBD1	CSVEDLGTGGTDTQYF	TGCAGCGTTGAAGATCTCGGGACAGGGGGCACAGATACGCAGTATTTT
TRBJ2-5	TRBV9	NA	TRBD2	CASSNLRGASGQETQYF	TGTGCCAGCAGTAACCTCCGTGGGGCTAGCGGACAAGAGACCCAGTACTTC
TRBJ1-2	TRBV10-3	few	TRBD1	CAISAGTGSNYGYTF	TGTGCCATCAGTGCCGGGACAGGGAGTAACTATGGCTACACCTTC
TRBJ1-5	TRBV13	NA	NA	CASSLGTGSNQPQHF	TGTGCCAGCAGCTTAGGGACAGGTAGCAATCAGCCCCAGCATTTT
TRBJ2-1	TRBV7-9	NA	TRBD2	CASSPRLAGPNEQFF	TGTGCCAGCAGCCCCCGACTAGCGGGGCCCAATGAGCAGTTCTTC
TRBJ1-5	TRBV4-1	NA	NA	CASSLGATGWNQPQHF	TGCGCCAGCAGCCTTGGAGCTACTGGGTGGAATCAGCCCCAGCATTTT
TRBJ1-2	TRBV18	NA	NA	CASSPRGGEYGYTF	TGTGCCAGCTCACCACGGGGCGGGGAGTATGGCTACACCTTC
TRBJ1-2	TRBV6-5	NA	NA	CASSQWGRGPSGYTF	TGTGCCAGCAGTCAGTGGGGCAGGGGCCCCTCTGGCTACACCTTC
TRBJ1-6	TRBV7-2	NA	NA	CASSLARRRTGLSSYNSPLHF	TGTGCCAGCAGCTTAGCGCGTCGGAGGACTGGGCTTAGCTCCTATAATTCACCCCTCCACTTT
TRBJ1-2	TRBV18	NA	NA	CASSVGGDGYTF	TGTGCCAGCTCAGTAGGGGGTGATGGCTACACCTTC
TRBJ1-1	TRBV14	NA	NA	CASSQVTGGTEAFF	TGTGCCAGCAGCCAAGTAACGGGGGGGACTGAAGCTTTCTTT
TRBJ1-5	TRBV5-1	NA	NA	CASSLGGSGVQPQHF	TGCGCCAGCAGCTTGGGAGGGTCAGGGGTTCAGCCCCAGCATTTT
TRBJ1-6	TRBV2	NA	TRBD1	CASSQWGPRQGGSPLHF	TGTGCCAGCAGTCAGTGGGGGCCCAGACAGGGGGGTTCACCCCTCCACTTT
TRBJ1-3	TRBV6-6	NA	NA	CASSYSAVPGNTIYF	TGTGCCAGCAGTTACTCGGCGGTCCCTGGAAACACCATATATTTT
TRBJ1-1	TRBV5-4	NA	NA	CASSREDTEAFF	TGTGCCAGCAGTCGGGAGGATACTGAAGCTTTCTTT
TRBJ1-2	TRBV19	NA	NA	CASSSRNYGYTF	TGTGCCAGTAGTAGCAGAAACTATGGCTACACCTTC
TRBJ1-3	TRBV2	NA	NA	CASRNLAGVGNTIYF	TGTGCCAGCAGGAACCTCGCGGGGGTTGGAAACACCATATATTTT
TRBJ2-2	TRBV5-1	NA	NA	CASSLRGATAGELFF	TGCGCCAGCAGCTTGCGCGGGGCAACGGCCGGGGAGCTGTTTTTT
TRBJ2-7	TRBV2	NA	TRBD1	CASSERRTGLGEQYF	TGTGCCAGCAGTGAAAGGAGGACAGGGCTGGGCGAGCAGTACTTC
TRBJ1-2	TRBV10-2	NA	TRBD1	CASSSTDREYEGYTF	TGCGCCAGCAGTTCCACTGACAGGGAGTACGAAGGCTACACCTTC
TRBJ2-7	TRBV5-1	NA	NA	CASSTEAPSSYEQYF	TGCGCCAGCAGCACCGAGGCCCCGAGCTCCTACGAGCAGTACTTC
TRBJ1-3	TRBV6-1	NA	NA	CASSGRGGSGNTIYF	TGTGCCAGCAGTGGTCGTGGAGGATCTGGAAACACCATATATTTT
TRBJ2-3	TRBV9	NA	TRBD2	CASSVAVRGGAADTQYF	TGTGCCAGCAGCGTAGCCGTCCGGGGGGGGGCGGCAGATACGCAGTATTTT
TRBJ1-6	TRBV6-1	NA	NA	CASSEDSFSPLHF	TGTGCCAGCAGCGAGGACAGCTTCTCACCCCTCCACTTT
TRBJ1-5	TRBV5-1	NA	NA	CASSPGRGSNQPQHF	TGCGCCAGCAGCCCGGGGAGGGGTAGCAATCAGCCCCAGCATTTT
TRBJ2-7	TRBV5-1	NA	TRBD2	CASSPLATAYEQYF	TGCGCCAGCAGCCCACTAGCGACGGCCTACGAGCAGTACTTC
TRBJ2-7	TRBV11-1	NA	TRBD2	CASSSQASGDGYEQYF	TGTGCCAGCAGCTCGCAAGCTAGCGGGGACGGCTACGAGCAGTACTTC
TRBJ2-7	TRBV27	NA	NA	CASSLSPASAGAYEQYF	TGTGCCAGCAGTTTATCCCCCGCCTCGGCTGGAGCCTACGAGCAGTACTTC
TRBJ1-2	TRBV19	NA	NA	CASRWGGEYYGYTF	TGTGCCAGTAGGTGGGGGGGCGAATACTATGGCTACACCTTC